Each of the 18 T cell receptor beta chains below was sequenced from the same sample in a study of vaccination and CD4 T cells after COVID-19. The assay that was used to sequence DNA from cultured CD4+ T cells was the Oncomine TCR Beta short-read assay. TCRdb analysed the PCR reads with MiXCR anew, one entry per CDR3 protein. Here the sample spans over 10,000 distinct CDR3 sequences, 35% to 55% being singletons. Their antigens remain unidentified. Treatment: approximately nine-day PBMC culture with coronavirus spike peptide pools or control peptides (ViraFEST assay). The material sequenced was cultured CD4+ T cells from blood. The receptor source for this set is a human donor with COVID-19.

This sequence joins TRBV28 and TRBJ1-5; D ambiguous. The germline V and J ends were trimmed by 2 bases and 0 bases, with 11 bases remaining between them. Germline V gene lookup returns CDR1 MDHEN and CDR2 SYDVKM. The CDR3 extends over 16 amino acids. For the CDR3, the DNA is TGTGCCAGCAGTTTAAAAGTCGGACCTAGCAATCAGCCCCAGCATTTT. As protein: CASSLKVGPSNQPQHF.

V and J are TRBV6-5 and TRBJ2-1; no definite D call. The length of the CDR3 is 14 residues. CDR1 is MNHEY, CDR2 SVGAGI, per germline. The V and J ends lost 4 bases and 8 bases respectively, with 15 bases between them. The CDR3 coding sequence is TGTGCCAGCAGTTTCTCGTGGAACGTCTATGAGCAGTTCTTC. Protein product: CASSFSWNVYEQFF.

V gene TRBV6-2 or TRBV6-3 combines with J gene TRBJ2-5; the match to TRBD1 covers 9 bases. Trimming took 2 bases from V and 4 from J; bases not matched to a gene: 11. CDR3 length equals 17 residues. In germline, CDR1 is MNHEY, CDR2 SVGEGT. The DNA for the CDR3 is TGTGCCAGCAGTTACCCTAGAGTCGACAGGGGGAGAGAGACCCAGTACTTC. Encoded protein: CASSYPRVDRGRETQYF.

In its sample, this clonotype ranks as medium-sized (0.01 to 0.1%). The rearrangement uses TRBV7-8 and TRBJ1-2, with a tentative D call TRBD1 (6 bases). With 1 base removed from V and 8 bases from J, the gap between germline ends came to 14 bases. Germline CDR1 is SGHVS and CDR2 is FQNEAQ. This CDR3 region has 14 residues. The CDR3 is CASSLGPGAPGYTF. The CDR3 bases are TGTGCCAGCAGCTTAGGTCCAGGGGCGCCCGGCTACACCTTC.

V gene TRBV11-3 combines with J gene TRBJ2-5; possibly TRBD1 for D (6 bases). The CDR3 covers 15 residues. V gave up 2 bases and J gave up 4 bases, with 14 bases separating them. Germline V gene sequence: CDR1 SGHNT, CDR2 YENEEA. The CDR3 DNA sequence: TGTGCCAGCAGCTTACAAGCAGGGGTAGGAGAGACCCAGTACTTC. It specifies CASSLQAGVGETQYF.

CDR3 protein: CASSELLTDTQYF. CDR3 nucleotides: TGTGCCAGCAGTGAACTCCTTACGGATACGCAGTATTTT. The J gene is TRBJ2-3, the V gene TRBV6-1; D unresolved. Germline assignment: CDR1 MNHNS and CDR2 SASEGT. V lost 2 bases and J lost 6, with 9 bases in between. The CDR3 spans 13 residues.

This clonotype was seen a handful of times. The gene calls are TRBV6-1 and TRBJ1-2; tentatively, D is TRBD1 (6 bases). This CDR3 region has 15 residues. CDR1 and CDR2 (germline): MNHNS, SASEGT. The germline V and J ends were trimmed by 6 bases and 8 bases, with 22 bases remaining between them. The CDR3 DNA reads TGTGCCAGCAGATCCGATTTATTAGGGGGGGGCGGCTACACCTTC. Amino acid sequence: CASRSDLLGGGGYTF.

J is TRBJ2-5 and V is TRBV2, with D maybe TRBD1 (5 bases). There are 15 residues in the CDR3. Germline lookup yields CDR1 SNHLY and CDR2 FYNNEI. The V end was cut by 0 bases, the J end by 5 bases, with 13 bases between. The CDR3 loop is CASSEAGPPRETQYF. The CDR3 DNA reads as TGTGCCAGCAGTGAAGCGGGGCCCCCCCGTGAGACCCAGTACTTC.

This chain joins TRBV9 and TRBJ1-6, with a possible D match to TRBD1 (5 bases). Germline V gene data show CDR1 as SGDLS and CDR2 as YYNGEE. The CDR3 is 15 residues long. Trimming cost V 3 bases and J 7 bases, with 14 bases left between them. The CDR3 here is CASSARDRGNSPLHF. CDR3 DNA: TGTGCCAGCAGCGCCAGGGACCGAGGAAATTCACCCCTCCACTTT.

The chain employs TRBV30 and TRBJ2-2; a possible D gene is TRBD2 (5 bases). Germline assignment: CDR1 GTSNPN and CDR2 SVGIG (reference sequence). The CDR3 has 15 amino acids. V lost 3 bases and J lost 1, with 12 bases in between. CDR3 in amino acids: CAWRTREVNTGELFF. The CDR3 DNA follows: TGTGCCTGGAGGACGAGGGAAGTGAACACCGGGGAGCTGTTTTTT.

This clonotype was observed a handful of times. This chain connects TRBV28 to TRBJ1-2; D is possibly TRBD1 (5 bases). V shed 3 bases and J shed 0 bases, with 17 bases lying between them. Germline V lookup: CDR1 MDHEN, CDR2 SYDVKM. The CDR3 extends over 17 amino acids. CDR3 bases: TGTGCCAGCAGTTTGGCCGACCGAATGGGGCCTAACTATGGCTACACCTTC. This sequence encodes CASSLADRMGPNYGYTF.

This chain joins TRBV27 and TRBJ1-5; D not certain. The CDR3 consists of 14 residues. CDR1 MNHEY and CDR2 SMNVEV come from the germline V gene (reference sequence). V was clipped by 2 bases and J by 6 bases, with 11 bases between them. CDR3: CASSLSTARQPQHF. DNA for the CDR3: TGTGCCAGCAGTTTAAGTACAGCTCGTCAGCCCCAGCATTTT.

The rearrangement uses TRBV25-1 and TRBJ2-2; TRBD2 agrees at 13 bases. CDR3 length: 17 residues. Per germline, CDR1 MGHDK and CDR2 SYGVNS. V was clipped by 4 bases and J by 5 bases; unmatched bases: 7. The CDR3 nucleotides are TGTGCCAGCAGTGCCCTGGGACTAGCGGGGTTAACCGGGGAGCTGTTTTTT. It is translated as CASSALGLAGLTGELFF.

This clonotype is deemed medium-sized (0.01 to 0.1%). The chain uses TRBV6-5 and TRBJ1-2; the D is unclear. CDR1 and CDR2 from the germline V gene are MNHEY and SVGAGI. The CDR3 runs to 14 residues. Trimming cost V 0 bases and J 5 bases, with 10 bases left between them. The CDR3 region has the DNA TGTGCCAGCAGTTACTCGCAAGCCCCTTATGGCTACACCTTC. Amino acids: CASSYSQAPYGYTF.

The CDR3 reads CASSYGAGMGETQYF. The CDR3 DNA follows: TGTGCCAGCAGTTACGGGGCAGGGATGGGAGAGACCCAGTACTTC. The chain has TRBV6-2 or TRBV6-3 and TRBJ2-5; perhaps TRBD1 as D (5 bases). Trimming took off 2 bases at V and 4 bases at J, with 14 bases between the two ends. CDR1 is MNHEY, CDR2 SVGEGT, per germline. The CDR3 has 15 residues.

V gene TRBV6-1 combines with J gene TRBJ2-5; D remains unclear. The CDR3 is 11 residues long. V lost 1 base to trimming and J lost 5 bases, with 2 bases between them. CDR1 and CDR2 (germline): MNHNS, SASEGT. CDR3 DNA sequence: TGTGCCAGCAGTGAAGTGGAGACCCAGTACTTC. It specifies CASSEVETQYF.

V usage is TRBV12-3 or TRBV12-4 and J usage is TRBJ1-1; no definite D call. Trimming left V 8 bases short and J 11 bases short, with 24 bases between. The CDR3 length is 14 residues. DNA for the CDR3: TGTGCCAGCTTAGACACTTGGGCGGGCGAGAGGGCTTTCTTT. Translation gives CASLDTWAGERAFF.

As concerns this clonotype: The final CDR3 position lacks the conserved phenylalanine or tryptophan, pointing to a likely read error. This chain links TRBV20-1 with TRBJ1-2; the D is unclear. The CDR3 is 13 amino acids. V was pared by 3 bases and J by 2 bases, with 10 bases between. The germline V gene has CDR1 DFQATT and CDR2 SNEGSKA (reference sequence). CDR3 amino acids: CSASRDNNYGYTL. Here the CDR3 DNA reads TGCAGTGCTAGCCGTGACAACAACTATGGCTACACCCTC.